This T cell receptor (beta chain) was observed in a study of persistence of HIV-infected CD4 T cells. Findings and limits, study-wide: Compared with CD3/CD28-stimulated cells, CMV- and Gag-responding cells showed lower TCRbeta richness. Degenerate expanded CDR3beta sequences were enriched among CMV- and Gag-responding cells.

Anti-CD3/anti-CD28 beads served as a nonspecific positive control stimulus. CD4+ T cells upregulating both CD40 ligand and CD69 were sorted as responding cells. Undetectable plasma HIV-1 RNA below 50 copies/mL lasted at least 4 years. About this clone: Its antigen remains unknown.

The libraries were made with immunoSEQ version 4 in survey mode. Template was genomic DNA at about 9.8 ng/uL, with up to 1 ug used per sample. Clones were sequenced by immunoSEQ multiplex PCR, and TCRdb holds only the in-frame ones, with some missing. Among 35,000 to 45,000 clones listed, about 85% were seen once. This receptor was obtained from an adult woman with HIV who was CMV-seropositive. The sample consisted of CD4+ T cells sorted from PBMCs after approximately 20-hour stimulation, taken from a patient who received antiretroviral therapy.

As DNA, the CDR3 is TGTGCCAGCTCACCCCGGGACCGCCTCTTTAATTCACCCCTCCACTTT. This encodes CASSPRDRLFNSPLHF. The chain links TRBV18 to TRBJ1-6; a weak D match, TRBD1 (5 bases). Looked up from germline, CDR1 is KGHSH and CDR2 is LQKENI. Trimming took off 3 bases at V and 6 bases at J, with 15 bases between the two ends. The CDR3 has 16 amino acids.